This entry is about one TCR beta chain. Its cognate antigen is unknown. Germline V gene sequence: CDR1 KGHSH, CDR2 LQKENI. With V trimmed by 3 bases and J by 0 bases, 7 bases remained unmatched. CDR3 length: 16 residues. The source of the sample is a study of response to subunit inactivated influenza vaccine. General study findings and limits: Authors proposed each seasonal influenza vaccination draws in few new T cells.

MiXCR, run by TCRdb on the RT-PCR reads, gives a single entry per CDR3 protein. The repertoire has approximately 500,000 distinct CDR3 sequences, about 14% of them found once; the top ten carry more than 9.5%. The sequence was obtained from a man aged 45 to 65 who received an inactivated influenza vaccine. Material: PBMCs from blood, obtained 12 days after vaccination. V gene TRBV18 combines with J gene TRBJ1-1, with 7 nucleotides matching TRBD1. CDR3 loop: CASSPITGTVNTEAFF. The CDR3 nucleotides read TGTGCCAGCTCACCCATCACCGGGACAGTGAACACTGAAGCTTTCTTT.